Below, 20 T cell receptor beta chains from the same sample are listed, as sequenced in a study of OX40 agonist ivuxolimab in advanced cancers. Assay: immunoSEQ multiplex PCR; the TCRdb copy retains only in-frame clones and omits some. The table has under 95,000 clones, more than 75% seen once. Here the sequenced sample was CD4+ or CD8+ T cells sorted from blood, taken in a trial of the OX40 agonist ivuxolimab. These receptors all come from an adult with an advanced solid tumor such as melanoma, head and neck, liver or kidney cancer.

This rearrangement joins TRBV5-4 to TRBJ2-2; perhaps D is TRBD1 or TRBD2 (6 bases each). Germline CDR1 and CDR2: SGHNT and YYREEE (reference sequence). The CDR3 extends over 15 amino acids. Trimming shortened V by 7 bases and J by 8 bases, and 21 bases separated the two germline ends. The CDR3 coding sequence is TGTGCCAGCGGACCTAGTGGGGGGCGGTCGGGGGAGCTGTTTTTT. Translation gives CASGPSGGRSGELFF. Complete variable domain (other parts from reference TRBV5-4 and TRBJ2-2): ETGVTQSPTHLIKTRGQQVTLRCSSQSGHNTVSWYQQALGQGPQFIFQYYREEENGRGNFPPRFSGLQFPNYSSELNVNALELDDSALYLCASGPSGGRSGELFFGEGSRLTVL.

This clone was detected only once. This chain connects TRBV6-6 to TRBJ1-1, with D hard to call. Germline V lookup: CDR1 MNHNY, CDR2 SVGAGI (reference sequence). This CDR3 contains 13 residues. The V gene lost 1 base and the J gene lost 2 bases, with 5 bases spanning the gap. CDR3 DNA: TGTGCCAGCAGTTACTTCACCAACACTGAAGCTTTCTTT. This translates into CASSYFTNTEAFF.

V is TRBV9 and J is TRBJ1-5; the match to TRBD1 covers 7 bases. The V gene's germline CDR1 is SGDLS and CDR2 YYNGEE. This CDR3 is built from 15 residues. The trim removed 0 bases at V and 6 bases at J, leaving 6 bases unmatched. The chain's CDR3 is CASSVDTGDSQPQHF. CDR3 bases: TGTGCCAGCAGCGTAGATACAGGGGATTCTCAGCCCCAGCATTTT.

The chain joins TRBV5-1 to TRBJ1-2; 9 bases align to TRBD1. The CDR3 is 15 residues long. Germline CDR1 SGHRS, CDR2 YFSETQ. Unmatched junction bases numbered 8, after V lost 5 bases and J lost 3 bases. The CDR3 sequence: CASRSRDRDDYGYTF. DNA for the CDR3: TGCGCCAGCAGGTCGAGGGACAGGGACGACTATGGCTACACCTTC.

The chain combines TRBV7-3 with TRBJ2-2; D call uncertain. In germline, CDR1 is SGHTA, CDR2 FQGTGA. The germline V and J ends were trimmed by 3 bases and 5 bases, with 7 bases remaining between them. CDR3 length: 13 amino acids. The CDR3 DNA sequence: TGTGCCAGCAGCTTTGATCCAACCGGGGAGCTGTTTTTT. Its protein is CASSFDPTGELFF.

V gene TRBV6-1 combines with J gene TRBJ1-5, with unresolved D. The CDR3 extends over 14 amino acids. V shed 1 base and J shed 3 bases, with 7 bases lying between them. Germline CDR1 MNHNS, CDR2 SASEGT. CDR3 coding DNA: TGTGCCAGCAGTGAAGGACCCAACAATCAGCCCCAGCATTTT. Residues: CASSEGPNNQPQHF.

V and J are TRBV9 and TRBJ2-2; TRBD2 aligns across 11 bases. The CDR3 length is 15 residues. Germline V gene sequence: CDR1 SGDLS, CDR2 YYNGEE. J was trimmed by 11 bases and V by 3 bases; bases with no gene match: 9. The CDR3 nucleotides read TGTGCCAGCAGCGGGGTAGCGGGAGGGCCGGATGAGCTGTTTTTT. Its protein is CASSGVAGGPDELFF.

This clone was counted only a few times. The chain joins TRBV10-1 to TRBJ2-2; 8 nucleotides agree with TRBD2. This CDR3 has 14 amino acids. The V gene's germline CDR1 is WNHNN and CDR2 SYGVQD (reference sequence). The junction had 2 bases not matched to a gene; V was cut back by 4 bases and J by 4 bases. The DNA for the CDR3 is TGCGCCAGCAGTGCCGGGAGGGTCACCGGGGAGCTGTTTTTT. Its protein is CASSAGRVTGELFF.

The rearrangement links TRBV5-6 to TRBJ1-2; the match to TRBD1 covers 9 bases. Germline V gene lookup returns CDR1 SGHDT and CDR2 YYEEEE. This CDR3 comprises 16 residues. V shed 4 bases and J 5 bases; nucleotides not matched to a gene: 12. The CDR3 DNA follows: TGTGCCAGCAGCCCCCTTGGTACGGGACAGGGATATGGCTACACCTTC. The encoded protein is CASSPLGTGQGYGYTF.

Ten or more counts support this clone. This chain links TRBV6-4 with TRBJ2-7; D possibly corresponds to TRBD1 (6 bases). Trimming cost V 4 bases and J 0 bases, with 16 bases left between them. This CDR3 is built from 16 residues. The germline gives CDR1 MRHNA, CDR2 SNTAGT. The CDR3 loop is CASSGGRDMSSYEQYF. The CDR3 DNA reads TGTGCCAGCAGTGGAGGTCGGGACATGAGCTCCTACGAGCAGTACTTC.

J is TRBJ1-4 and V is TRBV5-8; TRBD1 is a possible D gene (5 bases). V was cut by 4 bases and J by 3 bases, with 10 bases left in between. The CDR3 is made up of 14 amino acids. Germline V lookup: CDR1 SGHTS, CDR2 YDEGEE. The CDR3 bases are TGTGCCAGCAGCCCCAGGGTCTCTAATGAAAAACTGTTTTTT. Its translation is CASSPRVSNEKLFF.

The chain employs TRBV18 and TRBJ1-2, with D tentatively TRBD1 (5 bases). This CDR3 has 15 residues. Germline values: CDR1 KGHSH, CDR2 LQKENI. Trimming cost V 2 bases and J 8 bases, with 18 bases left between them. Here the CDR3 reads CASSPSAPRGGGYTF. CDR3 nucleotide sequence: TGTGCCAGCTCACCATCGGCCCCTAGGGGAGGGGGCTACACCTTC.

This clone has just one count. The gene calls are TRBV6-5 and TRBJ1-1, with D uncertain. CDR3 length: 14 amino acids. V was cut by 0 bases and J by 1 base, with 6 bases left in between. CDR1 and CDR2 (germline): MNHEY, SVGAGI. The CDR3 region is CASSYSRENTEAFF. In DNA form, the CDR3 reads TGTGCCAGCAGTTACTCTCGGGAGAACACTGAAGCTTTCTTT.

The V gene is TRBV7-9, the J gene TRBJ1-1; D may be TRBD1 (5 bases). The ends were cut back, 1 base at V and 2 bases at J, with 20 bases in the middle. This CDR3 has 18 amino acids. From germline, CDR1 is SEHNR and CDR2 FQNEAQ (reference sequence). CDR3 coding DNA: TGTGCCAGCAGCTTAGGGCGTGGGGGGTCAGGGTCCAACACTGAAGCTTTCTTT. Amino acid sequence: CASSLGRGGSGSNTEAFF.

The chain uses TRBV10-3 and TRBJ2-7; TRBD2 is a possible D gene (5 bases). The germline CDR1 and CDR2 sequences are ENHRY and SYGVKD. V gave up 6 bases and J gave up 1 base, with 10 bases separating them. The CDR3 runs to 13 residues. The CDR3 here is CAISGVRSYEQYF. The CDR3 nucleotides read TGTGCCATCAGCGGGGTCAGGTCCTACGAGCAGTACTTC.

The chain employs TRBV6-1 and TRBJ1-4, with TRBD1 matching 9 bases. Per germline, CDR1 MNHNS and CDR2 SASEGT. The CDR3 consists of 15 residues. V lost 5 bases and J lost 7; bases outside the gene matches: 8. Here the CDR3 reads CASSSGTGSSEKLFF. The CDR3 nucleotides read TGTGCCAGCAGTTCCGGGACAGGGTCGAGTGAAAAACTGTTTTTT.

This clone was observed a handful of times. This chain uses TRBV30 with TRBJ1-4, with D possibly TRBD1 on 5 matching bases. CDR1 is GTSNPN, CDR2 SVGIG, per germline (reference sequence). The CDR3 length is 14 residues. V was trimmed by 0 bases and J by 7 bases, leaving 12 bases between them. CDR3 sequence (DNA): TGTGCCTGGAGTGTAAGAGGGGCTCGTGAAAAACTGTTTTTT. The encoded protein is CAWSVRGAREKLFF.

The J gene is TRBJ2-7, the V gene TRBV27; no firm D call. Germline CDR1 is MNHEY and CDR2 is SMNVEV (reference sequence). The CDR3 loop spans 14 amino acids. Trimming took off 4 bases at V and 1 base at J, with 11 bases between the two ends. The CDR3: CASSSHPKSYEQYF. The CDR3 DNA sequence: TGTGCCAGCAGTTCCCACCCGAAATCCTACGAGCAGTACTTC.

The chain links TRBV29-1 to TRBJ1-5; tentatively, D is TRBD1 (6 bases). CDR3 length equals 12 residues. Germline lookup yields CDR1 SQVTM and CDR2 ANQGSEA. Trimming removed 6 bases from V and 5 bases from J, with 11 bases in between. The DNA for the CDR3 is TGCAGCGTCGCAGGGGCCGATCAGCCCCAGCATTTT. Its protein product is CSVAGADQPQHF.

The chain recombines TRBV18 with TRBJ1-3; 9 nucleotides agree with TRBD1. With 3 bases clipped from V and 0 bases from J, the junction kept 3 bases outside the gene matches. The germline CDR1 and CDR2 sequences are KGHSH and LQKENI. The CDR3 is 16 residues long. The CDR3 region has the DNA TGTGCCAGCTCACCCCAGGGACAGGGCTCTGGAAACACCATATATTTT. This gives the protein CASSPQGQGSGNTIYF.